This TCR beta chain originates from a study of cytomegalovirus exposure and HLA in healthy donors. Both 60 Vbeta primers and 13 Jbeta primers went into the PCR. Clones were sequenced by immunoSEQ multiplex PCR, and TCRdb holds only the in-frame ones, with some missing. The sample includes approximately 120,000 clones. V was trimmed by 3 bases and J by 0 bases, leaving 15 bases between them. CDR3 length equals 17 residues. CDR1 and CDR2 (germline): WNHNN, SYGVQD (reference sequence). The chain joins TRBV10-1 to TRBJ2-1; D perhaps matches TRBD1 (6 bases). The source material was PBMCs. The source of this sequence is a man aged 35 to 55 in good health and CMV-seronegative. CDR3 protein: CASSEQGRRSSYNEQFF. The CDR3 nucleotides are TGCGCCAGCAGTGAACAGGGCCGACGCAGCTCCTACAATGAGCAGTTCTTC.